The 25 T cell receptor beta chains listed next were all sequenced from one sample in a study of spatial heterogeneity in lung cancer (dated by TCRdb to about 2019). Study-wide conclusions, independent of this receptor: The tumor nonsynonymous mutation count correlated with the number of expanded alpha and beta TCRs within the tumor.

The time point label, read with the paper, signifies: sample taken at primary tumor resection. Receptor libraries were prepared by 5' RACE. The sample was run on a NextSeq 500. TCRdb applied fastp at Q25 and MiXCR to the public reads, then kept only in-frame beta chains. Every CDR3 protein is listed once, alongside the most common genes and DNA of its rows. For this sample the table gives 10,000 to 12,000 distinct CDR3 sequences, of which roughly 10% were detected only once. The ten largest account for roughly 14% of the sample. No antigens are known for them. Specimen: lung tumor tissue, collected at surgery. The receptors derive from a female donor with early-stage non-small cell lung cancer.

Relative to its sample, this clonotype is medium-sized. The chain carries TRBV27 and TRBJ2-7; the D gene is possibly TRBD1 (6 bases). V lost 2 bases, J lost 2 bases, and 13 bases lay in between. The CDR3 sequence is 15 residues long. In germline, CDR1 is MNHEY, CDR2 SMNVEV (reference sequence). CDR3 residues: CASSLSVRGTYEQYF. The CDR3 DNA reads TGTGCCAGCAGTTTAAGTGTCAGGGGAACCTACGAGCAGTACTTC.

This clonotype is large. The CDR3 DNA follows: TGTGCCAGCAGCGAGGGGCGAGAGACCCAGTACTTC. It specifies CASSEGRETQYF. The chain combines TRBV7-9 with TRBJ2-5; D tentatively reads TRBD1 or TRBD2 (5 bases each). Germline V gene sequence: CDR1 SEHNR, CDR2 FQNEAQ (reference sequence). Deletions cut 5 bases from V and 4 bases from J, with 8 bases between. The CDR3 totals 12 residues.

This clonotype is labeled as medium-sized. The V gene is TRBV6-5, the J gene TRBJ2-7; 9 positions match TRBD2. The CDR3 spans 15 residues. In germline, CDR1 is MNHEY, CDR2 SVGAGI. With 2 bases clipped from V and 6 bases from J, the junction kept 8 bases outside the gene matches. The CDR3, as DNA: TGTGCCAGCAGTTACGGCGGGGGGGCCGGCGGCGAGCAGTACTTC. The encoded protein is CASSYGGGAGGEQYF.

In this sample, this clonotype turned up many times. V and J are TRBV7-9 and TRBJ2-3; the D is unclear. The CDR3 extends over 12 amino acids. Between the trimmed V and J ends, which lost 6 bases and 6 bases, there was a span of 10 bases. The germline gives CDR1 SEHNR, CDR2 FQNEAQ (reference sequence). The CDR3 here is CASSRLGDTQYF. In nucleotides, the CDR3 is TGTGCCAGCAGTCGACTGGGGGATACGCAGTATTTT. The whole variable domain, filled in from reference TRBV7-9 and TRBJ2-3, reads DTGVSQNPRHKITKRGQNVTFRCDPISEHNRLYWYRQTLGQGPEFLTYFQNEAQLEKSRLLSDRFSAERPKGSFSTLEIQRTEQGDSAMYLCASSRLGDTQYFGPGTRLTVL.

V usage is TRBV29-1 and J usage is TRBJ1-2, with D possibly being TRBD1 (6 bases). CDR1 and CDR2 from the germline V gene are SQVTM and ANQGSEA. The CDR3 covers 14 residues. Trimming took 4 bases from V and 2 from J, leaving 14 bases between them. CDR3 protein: CSVVLGQSNYGYTF. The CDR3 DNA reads TGCAGCGTTGTTTTGGGACAATCCAACTATGGCTACACCTTC.

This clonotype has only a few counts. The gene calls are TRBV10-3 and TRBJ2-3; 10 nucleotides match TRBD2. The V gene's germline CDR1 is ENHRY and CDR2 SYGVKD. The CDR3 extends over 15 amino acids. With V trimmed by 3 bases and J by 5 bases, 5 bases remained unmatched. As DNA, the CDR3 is TGTGCCATCAGTGAAGCGGGGGGGCACGGAGATACGCAGTATTTT. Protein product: CAISEAGGHGDTQYF.

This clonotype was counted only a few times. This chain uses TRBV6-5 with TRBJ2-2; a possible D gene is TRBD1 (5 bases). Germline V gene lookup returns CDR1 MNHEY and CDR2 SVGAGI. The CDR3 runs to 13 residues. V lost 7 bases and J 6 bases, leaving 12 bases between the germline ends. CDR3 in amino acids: CASNPRGPGELFF. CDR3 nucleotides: TGTGCCAGCAACCCAAGGGGTCCCGGGGAGCTGTTTTTT.

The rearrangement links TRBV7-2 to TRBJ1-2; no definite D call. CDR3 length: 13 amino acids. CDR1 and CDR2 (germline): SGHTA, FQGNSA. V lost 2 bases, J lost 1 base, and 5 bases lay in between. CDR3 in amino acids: CASSLQLNYGYTF. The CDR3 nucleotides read TGTGCCAGCAGCTTACAGCTTAACTATGGCTACACCTTC.

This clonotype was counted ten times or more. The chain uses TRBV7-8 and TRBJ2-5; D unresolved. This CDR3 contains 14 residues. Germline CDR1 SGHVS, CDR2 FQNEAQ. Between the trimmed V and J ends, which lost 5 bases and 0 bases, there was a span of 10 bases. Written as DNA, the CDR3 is TGTGCCAGCAGCCAAAGGACGGACCAAGAGACCCAGTACTTC. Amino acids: CASSQRTDQETQYF.

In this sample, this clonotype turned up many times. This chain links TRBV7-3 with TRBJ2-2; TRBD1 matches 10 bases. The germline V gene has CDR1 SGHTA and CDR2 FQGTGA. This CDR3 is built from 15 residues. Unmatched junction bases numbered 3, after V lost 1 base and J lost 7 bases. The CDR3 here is CASSLRQGANGELFF. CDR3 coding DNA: TGTGCCAGCAGCTTAAGACAGGGGGCGAACGGGGAGCTGTTTTTT.

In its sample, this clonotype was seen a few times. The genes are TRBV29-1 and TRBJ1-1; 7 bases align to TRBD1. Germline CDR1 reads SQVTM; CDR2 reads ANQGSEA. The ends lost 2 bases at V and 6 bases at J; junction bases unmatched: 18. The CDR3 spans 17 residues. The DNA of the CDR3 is TGCAGCGTTGAATGTACGGCCGAACAATACAGGGGATCTGAAGCTTTCTTT. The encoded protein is CSVECTAEQYRGSEAFF.

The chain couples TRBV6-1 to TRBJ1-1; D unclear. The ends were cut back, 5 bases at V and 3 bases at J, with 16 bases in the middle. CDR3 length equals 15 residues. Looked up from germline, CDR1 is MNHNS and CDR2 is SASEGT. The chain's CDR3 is CASSPPGMVDTEAFF. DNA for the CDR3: TGTGCCAGCAGTCCTCCCGGGATGGTGGACACTGAAGCTTTCTTT.

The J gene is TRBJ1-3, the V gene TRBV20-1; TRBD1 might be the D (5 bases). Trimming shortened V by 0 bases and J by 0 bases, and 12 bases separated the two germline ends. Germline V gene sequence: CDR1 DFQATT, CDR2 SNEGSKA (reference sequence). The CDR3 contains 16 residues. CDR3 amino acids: CSARDTDGHSGNTIYF. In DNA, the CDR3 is TGCAGTGCTAGAGACACGGACGGACACTCTGGAAACACCATATATTTT.

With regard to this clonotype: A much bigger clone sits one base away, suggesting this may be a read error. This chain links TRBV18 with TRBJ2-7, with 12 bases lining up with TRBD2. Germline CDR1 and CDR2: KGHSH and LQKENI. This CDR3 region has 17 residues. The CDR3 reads CVSSPPSGRADSYEQYF. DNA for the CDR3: TGTGTCAGCTCACCACCTAGCGGGAGGGCCGACTCGTACGAGCAGTACTTC. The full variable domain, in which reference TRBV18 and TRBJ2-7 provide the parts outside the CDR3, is NAGVMQNPRHLVRRRGQEARLRCSPMKGHSHVYWYRQLPEEGLKFMVYLQKENIIDESGMPKERFSAEFPKEGPSILRIQQVVRGDSAAYFCVSSPPSGRADSYEQYFGPGTRLTVT.

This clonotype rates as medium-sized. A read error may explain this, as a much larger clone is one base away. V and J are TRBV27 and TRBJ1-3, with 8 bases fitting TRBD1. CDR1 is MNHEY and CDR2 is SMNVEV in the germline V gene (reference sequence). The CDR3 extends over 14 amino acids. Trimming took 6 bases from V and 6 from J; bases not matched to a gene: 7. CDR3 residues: CASRTQGAENTIYF. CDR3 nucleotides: TGTGCCAGCAGGACTCAGGGGGCTGAAAACACCATATATTTT.

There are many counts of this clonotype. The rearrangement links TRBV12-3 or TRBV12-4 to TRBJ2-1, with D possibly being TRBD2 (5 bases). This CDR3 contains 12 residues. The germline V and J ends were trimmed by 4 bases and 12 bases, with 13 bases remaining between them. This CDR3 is CASSSLYRGQFF. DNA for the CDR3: TGTGCCAGCAGTTCGCTGTACCGGGGGCAGTTCTTC.

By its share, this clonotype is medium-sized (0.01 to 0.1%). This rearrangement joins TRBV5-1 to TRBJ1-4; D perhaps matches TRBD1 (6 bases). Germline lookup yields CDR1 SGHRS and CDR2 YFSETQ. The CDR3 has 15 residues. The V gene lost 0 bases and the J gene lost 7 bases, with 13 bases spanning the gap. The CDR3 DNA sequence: TGCGCCAGCAGCTTGGTCGGAGGGGGAAGTGAAAAACTGTTTTTT. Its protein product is CASSLVGGGSEKLFF.

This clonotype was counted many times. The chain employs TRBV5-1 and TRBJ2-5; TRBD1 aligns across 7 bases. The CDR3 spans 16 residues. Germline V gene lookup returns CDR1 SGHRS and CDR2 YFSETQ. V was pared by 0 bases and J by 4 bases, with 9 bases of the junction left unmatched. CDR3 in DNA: TGCGCCAGCAGCTTGGCCGTCACAGGGGCGGGAGAGACCCAGTACTTC. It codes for CASSLAVTGAGETQYF. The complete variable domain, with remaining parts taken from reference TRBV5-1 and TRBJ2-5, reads KAGVTQTPRYLIKTRGQQVTLSCSPISGHRSVSWYQQTPGQGLQFLFEYFSETQRNKGNFPGRFSGRQFSNSRSEMNVSTLELGDSALYLCASSLAVTGAGETQYFGPGTRLLVL.

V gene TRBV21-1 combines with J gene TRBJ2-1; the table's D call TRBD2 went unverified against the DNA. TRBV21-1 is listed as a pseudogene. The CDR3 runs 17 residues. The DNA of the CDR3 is TGTGCCAGCAGCTCCCGACTAGCGGGAGGGCCGGACAATGAGCAGTTCTTC. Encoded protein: CASSSRLAGGPDNEQFF.

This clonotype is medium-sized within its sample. The CDR3 coding sequence is TGTGCCTGGAGTGTACTTGGGGACAGTCCTCCCTATGGCTACACCTTC. Translation gives CAWSVLGDSPPYGYTF. The chain couples TRBV30 to TRBJ1-2; the match to TRBD1 covers 7 bases. Germline-derived CDR1 and CDR2 are GTSNPN and SVGIG (reference sequence). The V segment lost 0 bases and the J segment 4 bases; nucleotides outside the gene matches: 11. This CDR3 has 16 residues.

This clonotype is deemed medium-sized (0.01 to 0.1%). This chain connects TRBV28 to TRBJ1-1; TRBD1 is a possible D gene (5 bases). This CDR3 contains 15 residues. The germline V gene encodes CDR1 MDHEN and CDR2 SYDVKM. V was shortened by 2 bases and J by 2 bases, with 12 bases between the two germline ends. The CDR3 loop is CASSLVQEPNTEAFF. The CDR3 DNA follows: TGTGCCAGCAGTTTAGTACAGGAACCCAACACTGAAGCTTTCTTT.

CDR3 in DNA: TGCAGCGGGTATAGCGGGAGGTCTTTAACAGATACGCAGTATTTT. Its protein is CSGYSGRSLTDTQYF. The chain combines TRBV29-1 with TRBJ2-3; TRBD2 aligns across 10 bases. CDR1 and CDR2 (germline): SQVTM, ANQGSEA. The CDR3 extends over 15 amino acids. The V and J ends lost 7 bases and 3 bases, in that order; junction bases with no gene match: 10.

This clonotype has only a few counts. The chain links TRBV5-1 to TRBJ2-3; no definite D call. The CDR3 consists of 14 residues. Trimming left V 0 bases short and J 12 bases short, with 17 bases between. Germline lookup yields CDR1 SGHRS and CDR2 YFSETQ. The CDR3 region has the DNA TGCGCCAGCAGCTTGGCAGGTCAAAACCCACAACAGTATTTT. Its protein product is CASSLAGQNPQQYF.

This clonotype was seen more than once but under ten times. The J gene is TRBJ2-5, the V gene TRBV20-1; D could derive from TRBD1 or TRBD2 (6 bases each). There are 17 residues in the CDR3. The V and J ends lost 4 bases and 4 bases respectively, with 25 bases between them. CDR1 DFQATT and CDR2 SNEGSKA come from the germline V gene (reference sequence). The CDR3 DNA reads TGCAGTGCTAAGAAGTCGCGGTCGTCCGGGGGCCGAGAGACCCAGTACTTC. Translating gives CSAKKSRSSGGRETQYF.

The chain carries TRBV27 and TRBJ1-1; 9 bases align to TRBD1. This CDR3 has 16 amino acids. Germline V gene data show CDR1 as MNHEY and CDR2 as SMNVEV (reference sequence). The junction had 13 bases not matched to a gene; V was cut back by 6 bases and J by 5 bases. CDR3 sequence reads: CASSIQGALGGTEAFF. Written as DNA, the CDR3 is TGTGCCAGCAGCATACAGGGGGCGCTGGGAGGGACTGAAGCTTTCTTT.